This TCR beta chain was sequenced in a study of T-cell memory formation after mild COVID-19. Study as a whole: Clusters were largely donor specific.

This clonotype was detected many times. The antigen is unknown. Germline lookup yields CDR1 DFQATT and CDR2 SNEGSKA (reference sequence). This CDR3 contains 14 residues. Trimming cost V 1 base and J 4 bases, with 14 bases left between them. Study-level results: Pre-infection memory held some responding clones, suggesting pre-existing cross-reactive T cells responded. Contracting clones localized mainly to CM and EM when CD4+ and mainly to EMRA when CD8+.

Amplification by 5'RACE using constant-segment primers produced TCR alpha and TCR beta cDNA libraries that carried sample barcodes and UMIs. TCRdb processed the 5' RACE reads anew with MiXCR; each CDR3 protein has one entry. In the table there are just over 350,000 distinct CDR3 sequences, approximately 15% of which are singletons. The TCR originated in a man in his late teens or twenties who had mild COVID-19 (a few samples of this study predate the infection). Cell type and time point are not known. This chain links TRBV20-1 with TRBJ2-7; D uncertain. The material sequenced was PBMCs or a T cell subset sorted from them (not recorded which). CDR3 in amino acids: CSARGAHSKYEQYF. The DNA of the CDR3 is TGCAGTGCTAGAGGGGCCCACAGTAAATACGAGCAGTACTTC.